The 3 T cell receptor beta chains below all came from one sample that was sequenced in a study of OX40 agonist ivuxolimab in advanced cancers. Clones were sequenced by immunoSEQ multiplex PCR, and TCRdb holds only the in-frame ones, with some missing. Of 50,000 or so clones listed, approximately 86% are singletons. This material consisted of CD4+ or CD8+ T cells sorted from blood, taken in a trial of the OX40 agonist ivuxolimab. The receptors were sampled from an adult with an advanced solid tumor such as melanoma, head and neck, liver or kidney cancer.

The rearrangement joins TRBV18 to TRBJ2-7; no clear D. The CDR3 spans 13 residues. Germline assignment: CDR1 KGHSH and CDR2 LQKENI. V gave up 0 bases and J gave up 3 bases, with 6 bases separating them. The CDR3 loop is CASSPPGSYEQYF. In nucleotides, the CDR3 is TGTGCCAGCTCACCACCGGGCAGCTACGAGCAGTACTTC.

The chain joins TRBV13 to TRBJ2-4, with TRBD1 matching 11 bases. This CDR3 is 19 amino acids long. V trimming: 7 bases; J trimming: 3 bases; junction bases outside the gene matches: 17. Per the germline V gene, CDR1 is PRHDT and CDR2 is FYEKMQ (reference sequence). CDR3 in DNA: TGTGCCAGCACCCCCGGTATGGGACCGGGACAGGGGGTCAAAAACATTCAGTACTTC. Translation gives CASTPGMGPGQGVKNIQYF.

The rearrangement uses TRBV29-1 and TRBJ2-1; 8 nucleotides match TRBD1. Germline V gives CDR1 SQVTM, CDR2 ANQGSEA. The CDR3 is made up of 14 amino acids. J was trimmed by 5 bases and V by 7 bases; bases with no gene match: 10. CDR3 residues: CSATTGTGDNEQFF. CDR3 bases: TGCAGCGCAACCACCGGGACAGGAGACAATGAGCAGTTCTTC.